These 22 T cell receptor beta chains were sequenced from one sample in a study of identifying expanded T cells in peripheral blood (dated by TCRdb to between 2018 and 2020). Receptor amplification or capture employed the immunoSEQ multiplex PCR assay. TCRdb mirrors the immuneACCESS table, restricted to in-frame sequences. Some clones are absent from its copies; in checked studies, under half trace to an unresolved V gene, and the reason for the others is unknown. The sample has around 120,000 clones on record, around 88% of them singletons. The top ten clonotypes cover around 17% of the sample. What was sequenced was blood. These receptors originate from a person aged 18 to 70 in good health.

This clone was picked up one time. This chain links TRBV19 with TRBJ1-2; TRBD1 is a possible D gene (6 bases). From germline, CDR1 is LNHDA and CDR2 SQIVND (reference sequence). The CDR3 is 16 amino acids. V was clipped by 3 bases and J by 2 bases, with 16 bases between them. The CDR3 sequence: CASSMGGRGANYGYTF. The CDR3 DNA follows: TGTGCCAGTAGTATGGGGGGCCGGGGCGCCAACTATGGCTACACCTTC.

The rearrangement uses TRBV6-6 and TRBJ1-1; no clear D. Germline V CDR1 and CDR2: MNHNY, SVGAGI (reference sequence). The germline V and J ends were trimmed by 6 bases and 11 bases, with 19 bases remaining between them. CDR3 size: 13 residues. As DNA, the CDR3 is TGTGCCAGCAGCCTACTGCCTTACTGGTGGGCTTTCTTT. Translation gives CASSLLPYWWAFF.

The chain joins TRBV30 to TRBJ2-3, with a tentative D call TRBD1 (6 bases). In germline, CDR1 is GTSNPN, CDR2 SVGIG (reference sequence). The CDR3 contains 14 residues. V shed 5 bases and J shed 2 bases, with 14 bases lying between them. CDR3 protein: CAWDRRFHTDTQYF. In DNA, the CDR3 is TGTGCCTGGGACAGGCGGTTTCACACAGATACGCAGTATTTT.

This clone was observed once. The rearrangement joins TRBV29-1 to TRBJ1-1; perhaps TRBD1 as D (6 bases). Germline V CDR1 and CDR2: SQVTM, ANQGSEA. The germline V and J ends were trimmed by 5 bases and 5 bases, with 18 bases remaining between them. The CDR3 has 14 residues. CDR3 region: CSVRLLTGSTEAFF. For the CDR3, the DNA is TGCAGCGTTCGCCTCTTAACAGGGTCAACTGAAGCTTTCTTT.

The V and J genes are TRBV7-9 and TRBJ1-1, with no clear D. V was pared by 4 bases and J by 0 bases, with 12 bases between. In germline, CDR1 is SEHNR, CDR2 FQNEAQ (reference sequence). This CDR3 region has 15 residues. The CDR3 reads CASSSEGTVNTEAFF. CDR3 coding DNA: TGTGCCAGCAGCTCGGAGGGCACGGTGAACACTGAAGCTTTCTTT.

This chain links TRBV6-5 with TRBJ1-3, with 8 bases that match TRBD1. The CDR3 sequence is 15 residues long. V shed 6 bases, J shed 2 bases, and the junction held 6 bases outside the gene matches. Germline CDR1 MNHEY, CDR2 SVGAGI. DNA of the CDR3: TGTGCCAGCAGCCTCAGGGGGCAGGCTGGAAACACCATATATTTT. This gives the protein CASSLRGQAGNTIYF.

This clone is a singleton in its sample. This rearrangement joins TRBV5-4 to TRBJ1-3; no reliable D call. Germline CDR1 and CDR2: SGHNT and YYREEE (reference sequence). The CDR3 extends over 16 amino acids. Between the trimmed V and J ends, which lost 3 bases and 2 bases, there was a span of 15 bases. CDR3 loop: CASSSGLRETGNTIYF. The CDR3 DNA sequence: TGTGCCAGCAGCTCCGGTTTGAGGGAAACTGGAAACACCATATATTTT.

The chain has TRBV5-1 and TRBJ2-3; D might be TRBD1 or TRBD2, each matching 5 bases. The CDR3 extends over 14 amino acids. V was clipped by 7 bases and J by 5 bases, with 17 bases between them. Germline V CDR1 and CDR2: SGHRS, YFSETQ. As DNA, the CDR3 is TGCGCCAGCTACCAGACAGTTGGGGGAGATACGCAGTATTTT. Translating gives CASYQTVGGDTQYF.

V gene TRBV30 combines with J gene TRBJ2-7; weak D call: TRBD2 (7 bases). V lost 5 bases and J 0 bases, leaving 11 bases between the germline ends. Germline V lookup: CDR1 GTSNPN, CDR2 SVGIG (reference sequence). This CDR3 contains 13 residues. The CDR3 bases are TGTGCCTGGGGGAGGGGGGTCTCCTACGAGCAGTACTTC. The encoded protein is CAWGRGVSYEQYF.

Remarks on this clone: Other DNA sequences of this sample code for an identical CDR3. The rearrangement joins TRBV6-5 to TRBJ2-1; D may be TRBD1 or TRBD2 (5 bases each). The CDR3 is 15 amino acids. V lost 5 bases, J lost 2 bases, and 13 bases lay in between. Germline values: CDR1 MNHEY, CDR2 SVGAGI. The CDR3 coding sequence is TGTGCCAGCAGTCCCGGGACGGGTGCCTACAATGAGCAGTTCTTC. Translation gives CASSPGTGAYNEQFF.

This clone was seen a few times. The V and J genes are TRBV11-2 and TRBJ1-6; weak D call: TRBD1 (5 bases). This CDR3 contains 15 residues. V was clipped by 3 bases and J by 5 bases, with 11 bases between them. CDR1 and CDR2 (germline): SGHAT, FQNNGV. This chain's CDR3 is CASSLAGLDNSPLHF. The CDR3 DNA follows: TGTGCCAGCAGCTTGGCAGGGTTGGATAATTCACCCCTCCACTTT.

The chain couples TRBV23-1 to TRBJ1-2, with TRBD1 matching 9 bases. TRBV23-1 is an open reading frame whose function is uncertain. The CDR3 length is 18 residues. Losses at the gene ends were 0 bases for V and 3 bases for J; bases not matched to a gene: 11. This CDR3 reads CASSQSGDRGGVDYGYTF. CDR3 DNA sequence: TGCGCCAGCAGTCAATCGGGAGACAGGGGGGGAGTGGACTATGGCTACACCTTC.

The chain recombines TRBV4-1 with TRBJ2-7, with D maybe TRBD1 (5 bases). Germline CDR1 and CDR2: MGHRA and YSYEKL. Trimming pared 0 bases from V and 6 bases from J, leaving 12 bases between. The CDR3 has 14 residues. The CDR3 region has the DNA TGCGCCAGCAGCCAAGATCTAGGGGTAAGCGAGCAGTACTTC. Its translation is CASSQDLGVSEQYF.

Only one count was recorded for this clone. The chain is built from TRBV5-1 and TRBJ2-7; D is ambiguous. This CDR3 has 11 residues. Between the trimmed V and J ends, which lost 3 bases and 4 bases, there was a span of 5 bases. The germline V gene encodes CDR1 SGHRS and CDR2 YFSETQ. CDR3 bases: TGCGCCAGCAGCTCCGATTACGAGCAGTACTTC. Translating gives CASSSDYEQYF.

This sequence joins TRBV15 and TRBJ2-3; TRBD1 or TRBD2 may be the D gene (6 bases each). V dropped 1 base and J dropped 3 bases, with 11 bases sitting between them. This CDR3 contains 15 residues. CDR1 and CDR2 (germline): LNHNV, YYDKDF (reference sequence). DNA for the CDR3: TGTGCCACCAGCAGAGTGGTAGGGGGGACAGATACGCAGTATTTT. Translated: CATSRVVGGTDTQYF. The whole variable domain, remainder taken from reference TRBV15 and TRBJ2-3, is DAMVIQNPRYQVTQFGKPVTLSCSQTLNHNVMYWYQQKSSQAPKLLFHYYDKDFNNEADTPDNFQSRRPNTSFCFLDIRSPGLGDTAMYLCATSRVVGGTDTQYFGPGTRLTVL.

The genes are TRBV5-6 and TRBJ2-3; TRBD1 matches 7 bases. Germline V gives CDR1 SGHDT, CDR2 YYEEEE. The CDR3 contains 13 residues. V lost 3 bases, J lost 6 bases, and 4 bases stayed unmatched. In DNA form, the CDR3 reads TGTGCCAGCAGCTGGGGGACAGAGGATACGCAGTATTTT. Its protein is CASSWGTEDTQYF.

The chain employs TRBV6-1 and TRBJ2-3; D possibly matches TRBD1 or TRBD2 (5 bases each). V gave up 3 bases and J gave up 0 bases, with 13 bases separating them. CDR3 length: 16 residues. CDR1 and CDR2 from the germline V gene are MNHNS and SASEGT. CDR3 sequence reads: CASSDVPGPSTDTQYF. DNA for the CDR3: TGTGCCAGCAGTGACGTTCCGGGACCGAGCACAGATACGCAGTATTTT.

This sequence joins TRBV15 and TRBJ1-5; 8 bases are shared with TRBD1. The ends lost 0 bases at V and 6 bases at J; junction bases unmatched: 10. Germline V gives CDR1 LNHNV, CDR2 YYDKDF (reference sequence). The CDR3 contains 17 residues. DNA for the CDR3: TGTGCCACCAGCAGAGATAGCAGGACAGGGAGGAGTCAGCCCCAGCATTTT. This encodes CATSRDSRTGRSQPQHF.

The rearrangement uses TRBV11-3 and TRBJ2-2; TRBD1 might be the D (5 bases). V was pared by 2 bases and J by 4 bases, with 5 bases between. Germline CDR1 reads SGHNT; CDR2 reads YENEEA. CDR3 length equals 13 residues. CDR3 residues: CASSLQGTGELFF. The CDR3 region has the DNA TGTGCCAGCAGCTTACAGGGCACCGGGGAGCTGTTTTTT.

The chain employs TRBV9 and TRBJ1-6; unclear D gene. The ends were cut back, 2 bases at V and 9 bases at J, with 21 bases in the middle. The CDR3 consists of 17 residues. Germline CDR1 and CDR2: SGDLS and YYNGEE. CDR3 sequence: CASSVSWTVGGPSPLHF. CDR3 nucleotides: TGTGCCAGCAGCGTCTCCTGGACCGTGGGTGGGCCTTCACCCCTCCACTTT. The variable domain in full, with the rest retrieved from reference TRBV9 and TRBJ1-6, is DSGVTQTPKHLITATGQRVTLRCSPRSGDLSVYWYQQSLDQGLQFLIQYYNGEERAKGNILERFSAQQFPDLHSELNLSSLELGDSALYFCASSVSWTVGGPSPLHFGNGTRLTVT.

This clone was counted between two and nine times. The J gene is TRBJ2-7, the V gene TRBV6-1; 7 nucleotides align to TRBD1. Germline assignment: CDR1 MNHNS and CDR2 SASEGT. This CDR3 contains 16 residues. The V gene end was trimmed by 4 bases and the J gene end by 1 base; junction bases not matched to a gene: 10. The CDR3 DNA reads TGTGCCAGCAGTGTTACAGGGGCCGACTTTTCCTACGAGCAGTACTTC. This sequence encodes CASSVTGADFSYEQYF.

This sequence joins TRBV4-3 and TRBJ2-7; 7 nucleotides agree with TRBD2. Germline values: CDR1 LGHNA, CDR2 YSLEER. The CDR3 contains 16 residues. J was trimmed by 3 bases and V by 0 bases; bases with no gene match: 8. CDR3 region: CASSQDRAGVLYEQYF. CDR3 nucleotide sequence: TGCGCCAGCAGCCAAGATAGGGCGGGGGTACTCTACGAGCAGTACTTC.